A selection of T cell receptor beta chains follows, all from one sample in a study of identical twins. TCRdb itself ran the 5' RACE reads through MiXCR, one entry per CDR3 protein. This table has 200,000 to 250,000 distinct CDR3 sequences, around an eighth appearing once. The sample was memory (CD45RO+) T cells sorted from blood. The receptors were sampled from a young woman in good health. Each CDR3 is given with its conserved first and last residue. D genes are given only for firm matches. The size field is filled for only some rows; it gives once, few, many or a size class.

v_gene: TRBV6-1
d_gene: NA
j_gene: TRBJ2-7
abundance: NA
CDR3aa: CASSPSRPSSYEQYF
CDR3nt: TGTGCCAGCAGCCCTAGCCGCCCGAGCTCCTACGAGCAGTACTTC

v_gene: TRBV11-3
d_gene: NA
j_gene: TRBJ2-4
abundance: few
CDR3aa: CASSLDPSRGQNIQYF
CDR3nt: TGTGCCAGCAGCTTAGATCCGTCCAGGGGACAAAACATTCAGTACTTC

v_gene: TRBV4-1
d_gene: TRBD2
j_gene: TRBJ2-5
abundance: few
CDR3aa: CASRRGLAGGIQETQYF
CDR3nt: TGCGCCAGCAGACGAGGACTAGCGGGGGGGATCCAAGAGACCCAGTACTTC

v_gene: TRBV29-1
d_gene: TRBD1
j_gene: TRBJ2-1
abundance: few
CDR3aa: CSVLQTGQGVDNEQFF
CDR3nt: TGCAGCGTTCTGCAGACGGGACAGGGGGTGGACAATGAGCAGTTCTTC

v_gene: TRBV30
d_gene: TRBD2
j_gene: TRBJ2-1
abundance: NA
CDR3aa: CALEGGRAHNEQFF
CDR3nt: TGTGCCTTGGAGGGAGGGAGGGCCCACAATGAGCAGTTCTTC

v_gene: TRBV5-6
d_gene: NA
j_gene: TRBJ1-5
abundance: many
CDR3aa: CASSLLGVNQPQHF
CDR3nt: TGTGCCAGCAGCTTGTTAGGGGTAAATCAGCCCCAGCATTTT

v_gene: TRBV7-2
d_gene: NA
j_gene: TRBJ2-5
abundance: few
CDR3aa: CASSPRTPQETQYF
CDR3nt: TGTGCCAGCAGCCCAAGGACTCCCCAAGAGACCCAGTACTTC

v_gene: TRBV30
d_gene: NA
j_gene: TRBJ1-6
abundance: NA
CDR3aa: CAGREIGSPLHF
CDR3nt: TGTGCTGGAAGGGAGATCGGTTCACCCCTCCACTTT

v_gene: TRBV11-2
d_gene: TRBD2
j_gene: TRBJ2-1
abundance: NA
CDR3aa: CASSPRLAGIFNEQFF
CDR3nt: TGTGCCAGCAGCCCACGACTAGCGGGCATTTTCAATGAGCAGTTCTTC

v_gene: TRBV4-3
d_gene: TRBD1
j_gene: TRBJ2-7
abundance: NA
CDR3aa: CASSYGQGTYEQYF
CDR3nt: TGCGCCAGCAGCTACGGACAGGGGACTTACGAGCAGTACTTC

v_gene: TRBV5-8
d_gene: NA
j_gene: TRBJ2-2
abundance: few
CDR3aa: CASSSGSRTGELFF
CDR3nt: TGTGCCAGCAGCTCAGGGTCGCGGACCGGGGAGCTGTTTTTT

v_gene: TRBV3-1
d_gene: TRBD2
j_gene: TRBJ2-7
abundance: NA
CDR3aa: CASSRFGLEDEQYF
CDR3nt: TGTGCCAGCAGCCGGTTCGGACTAGAGGACGAGCAGTACTTC

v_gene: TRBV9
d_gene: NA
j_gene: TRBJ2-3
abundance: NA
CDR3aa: CASSPRGVYNTDTQYF
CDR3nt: TGTGCCAGCAGCCCCCGTGGGGTGTACAACACAGATACGCAGTATTTT

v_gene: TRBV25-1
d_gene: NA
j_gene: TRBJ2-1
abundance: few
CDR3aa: CASSRGGGYNEQFF
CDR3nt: TGTGCCAGCAGTCGAGGGGGGGGTTACAATGAGCAGTTCTTC

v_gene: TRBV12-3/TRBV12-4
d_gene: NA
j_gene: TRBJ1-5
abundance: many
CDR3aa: CASSLGGSSQPQHF
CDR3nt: TGTGCCAGCAGTTTAGGGGGGAGTAGTCAGCCCCAGCATTTT

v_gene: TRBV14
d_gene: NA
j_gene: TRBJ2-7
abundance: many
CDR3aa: CASSQGATKYF
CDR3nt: TGTGCCAGCAGCCAAGGAGCCACGAAGTACTTC

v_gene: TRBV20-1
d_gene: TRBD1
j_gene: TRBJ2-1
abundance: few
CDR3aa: CSAVTGGFNEQFF
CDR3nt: TGCAGTGCTGTAACAGGGGGCTTCAATGAGCAGTTCTTC

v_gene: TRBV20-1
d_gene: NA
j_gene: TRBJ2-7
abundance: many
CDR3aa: CSAKGDSAYEQYF
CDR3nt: TGCAGTGCTAAAGGCGATAGCGCCTACGAGCAGTACTTC

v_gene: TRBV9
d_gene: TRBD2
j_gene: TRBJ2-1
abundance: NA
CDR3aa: CASSLRFSGSAYNEQFF
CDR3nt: TGTGCCAGCAGCCTCCGTTTTAGCGGGTCTGCCTACAATGAGCAGTTCTTC

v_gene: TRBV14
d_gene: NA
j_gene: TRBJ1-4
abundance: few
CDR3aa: CASSPGWTDEKLFF
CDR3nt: TGTGCCAGCAGCCCGGGCTGGACAGATGAAAAACTGTTTTTT

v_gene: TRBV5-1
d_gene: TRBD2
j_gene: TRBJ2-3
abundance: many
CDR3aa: CASSSGTITDTQYF
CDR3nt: TGCGCCAGCAGCTCAGGGACTATCACAGATACGCAGTATTTT

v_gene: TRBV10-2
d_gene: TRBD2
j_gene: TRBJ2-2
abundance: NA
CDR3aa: CASSETGRVTGELFF
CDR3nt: TGCGCCAGCAGTGAGACGGGGAGGGTTACCGGGGAGCTGTTTTTT

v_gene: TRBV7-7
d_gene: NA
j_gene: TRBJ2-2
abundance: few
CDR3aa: CASSYSKNTGELFF
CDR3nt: TGTGCCAGCAGCTACTCTAAGAACACCGGGGAGCTGTTTTTT